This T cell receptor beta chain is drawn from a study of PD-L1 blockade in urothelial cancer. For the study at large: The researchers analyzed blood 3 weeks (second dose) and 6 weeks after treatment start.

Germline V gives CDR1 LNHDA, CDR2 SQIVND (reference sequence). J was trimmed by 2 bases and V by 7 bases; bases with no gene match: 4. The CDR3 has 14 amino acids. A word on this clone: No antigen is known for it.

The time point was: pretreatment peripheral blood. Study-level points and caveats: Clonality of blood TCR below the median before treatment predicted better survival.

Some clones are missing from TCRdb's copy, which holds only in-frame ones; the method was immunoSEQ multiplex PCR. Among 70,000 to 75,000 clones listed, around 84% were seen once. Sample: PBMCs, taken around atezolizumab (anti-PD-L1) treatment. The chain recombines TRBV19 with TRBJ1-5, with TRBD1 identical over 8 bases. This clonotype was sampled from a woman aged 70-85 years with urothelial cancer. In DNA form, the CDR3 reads TGTGCCAGTACCGGACAGGGTGGCAATCAGCCCCAGCATTTT. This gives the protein CASTGQGGNQPQHF.